The 29 T cell receptor beta chains given below trace back to one sample, sequenced in a study of blood T cell repertoires in COVID-19. Sequencing used immunoSEQ multiplex PCR; TCRdb keeps in-frame clones, though not all of them. In the table there are about 320,000 clones, more than 70% of which are singletons. The specimen sequenced was peripheral blood. The source is a woman in her fifties or sixties with acute or convalescent COVID-19.

This clone has a count of ten or more. J is TRBJ1-6 and V is TRBV9, with D possibly matching TRBD1 (6 bases). Per germline, CDR1 SGDLS and CDR2 YYNGEE. Trimming pared 0 bases from V and 13 bases from J, leaving 14 bases between. CDR3 length equals 14 residues. The CDR3 loop reads CASSVEGGRGPLHF. The CDR3 region has the DNA TGTGCCAGCAGCGTAGAAGGAGGGAGGGGGCCCCTCCACTTT.

This clone came up once. V and J are TRBV6-5 and TRBJ1-1; 10 nucleotides line up with TRBD1. CDR3 length: 16 amino acids. The ends lost 2 bases at V and 3 bases at J; junction bases unmatched: 6. CDR1 and CDR2 (germline): MNHEY, SVGAGI. The CDR3 here is CASSYGDRGLDTEAFF. The CDR3 DNA reads as TGTGCCAGCAGTTACGGGGACAGGGGATTAGACACTGAAGCTTTCTTT.

This rearrangement joins TRBV3-1 (or the pseudogene TRBV3-2) to TRBJ2-1, with D possibly TRBD2 on 7 matching bases. The ends were cut back, 3 bases at V and 7 bases at J, with 19 bases in the middle. The V gene's germline CDR1 is LGHDT and CDR2 YNNKEL (reference sequence). This CDR3 region has 16 residues. CDR3 in amino acids: CASSQQRGGPRNEQFF. CDR3 sequence (DNA): TGTGCCAGCAGCCAGCAAAGGGGGGGGCCGAGGAATGAGCAGTTCTTC.

The chain carries TRBV27 and TRBJ2-1, with 7 nucleotides matching TRBD2. The CDR3 loop spans 14 amino acids. CDR1 and CDR2 (germline): MNHEY, SMNVEV (reference sequence). V lost 2 bases to trimming and J lost 8 bases; unmatched junction nucleotides: 6. CDR3 protein: CASSLTWAGDEQFF. The CDR3 DNA reads TGTGCCAGCAGTTTAACCTGGGCGGGGGATGAGCAGTTCTTC.

The chain employs TRBV28 and TRBJ1-2, with unresolved D. Germline V lookup: CDR1 MDHEN, CDR2 SYDVKM. V lost 2 bases and J 3 bases, leaving 7 bases between the germline ends. This CDR3 has 13 amino acids. The CDR3 DNA reads as TGTGCCAGCAGTTTAAAGCGGGACTATGGCTACACCTTC. This sequence encodes CASSLKRDYGYTF.

The chain links TRBV29-1 to TRBJ1-3; 7 bases align to TRBD1. J gave up 4 bases and V 7 bases, and 7 bases lay outside the gene matches. The CDR3 spans 13 residues. Germline lookup yields CDR1 SQVTM and CDR2 ANQGSEA. The CDR3 bases are TGCAGCGCCCGGGACAGTCCGGGAAACACCATATATTTT. Protein product: CSARDSPGNTIYF.

This clone is a singleton in its sample. The CDR3 sequence is CASSSTPLPRGTEAFF. Written as DNA, the CDR3 is TGTGCCAGCAGTTCCACGCCGCTGCCGAGAGGAACTGAAGCTTTCTTT. The chain has TRBV27 and TRBJ1-1; no clear D gene. The germline gives CDR1 MNHEY, CDR2 SMNVEV (reference sequence). Trimming took 4 bases from V and 5 from J, leaving 20 bases between them. The CDR3 extends over 16 amino acids.

This clone was seen more than once but under ten times. In DNA form, the CDR3 reads TGTGCCAGCAGCGTGATCAGGGGGCGGGACGCTTTCTTT. Encoded protein: CASSVIRGRDAFF. The genes are TRBV7-2 and TRBJ1-1, with 8 bases fitting TRBD1. The CDR3 is made up of 13 amino acids. The V gene's germline CDR1 is SGHTA and CDR2 FQGNSA. The junction had 10 bases not matched to a gene; V was cut back by 5 bases and J by 11 bases.

The chain is built from TRBV24-1 and TRBJ2-1; 13 positions agree with TRBD2. With 6 bases clipped from V and 2 bases from J, the junction kept 3 bases outside the gene matches. Germline CDR1 and CDR2: KGHDR and SFDVKD. The CDR3 covers 16 residues. In nucleotides, the CDR3 is TGTGCCACCAGTAGACTAGCGGGGGGAACCTACAATGAGCAGTTCTTC. Translation gives CATSRLAGGTYNEQFF.

The chain combines TRBV7-2 with TRBJ1-1, with 12 bases that match TRBD1. The junction had 8 bases not matched to a gene; V was cut back by 2 bases and J by 4 bases. CDR1 and CDR2 from the germline V gene are SGHTA and FQGNSA. This CDR3 has 17 amino acids. The CDR3 DNA reads as TGTGCCAGCAGCTTATACGGGACAGGGGGCAGGAGCACTGAAGCTTTCTTT. Translated, it gives CASSLYGTGGRSTEAFF. Full variable domain (remainder filled in from reference TRBV7-2 and TRBJ1-1): GAGVSQSPSNKVTEKGKDVELRCDPISGHTALYWYRQSLGQGLEFLIYFQGNSAPDKSGLPSDRFSAERTGGSVSTLTIQRTQQEDSAVYLCASSLYGTGGRSTEAFFGQGTRLTVV.

The chain links TRBV11-2 to TRBJ2-1, with D possibly being TRBD2 (5 bases). CDR1 is SGHAT, CDR2 FQNNGV, per germline. V lost 5 bases and J 8 bases, leaving 22 bases between the germline ends. The CDR3 loop spans 16 amino acids. CDR3 sequence reads: CASSRLGAFTDHEQFF. CDR3 sequence (DNA): TGTGCCAGCAGCCGGTTGGGAGCTTTTACCGACCATGAGCAGTTCTTC.

The chain uses TRBV7-3 and TRBJ2-5; 7 bases are shared with TRBD2. The CDR3 extends over 14 amino acids. V gave up 5 bases and J gave up 1 base; unmatched junction bases: 4. The germline V gene encodes CDR1 SGHTA and CDR2 FQGTGA. CDR3: CASSGSGSQETQYF. CDR3 DNA sequence: TGTGCCAGCAGCGGTAGCGGGTCCCAAGAGACCCAGTACTTC.

The chain links TRBV20-1 to TRBJ1-1; 7 bases align to TRBD1. The CDR3 spans 11 residues. Per the germline V gene, CDR1 is DFQATT and CDR2 is SNEGSKA (reference sequence). Here the CDR3 reads CSVQGGTEAFF. CDR3 sequence (DNA): TGCAGCGTTCAGGGGGGTACTGAAGCTTTCTTT.

V is TRBV7-2 and J is TRBJ2-5; 12 bases agree with TRBD2. V trimming: 1 base; J trimming: 1 base; junction bases outside the gene matches: 4. CDR1 is SGHTA and CDR2 is FQGNSA in the germline V gene. The CDR3 consists of 17 residues. The CDR3 region is CASSLGTSGRPQETQYF. Here the CDR3 DNA reads TGTGCCAGCAGCTTAGGTACTAGCGGGAGGCCCCAAGAGACCCAGTACTTC.

The chain uses TRBV30 and TRBJ1-6; D not certain. The CDR3 extends over 12 amino acids. Per the germline V gene, CDR1 is GTSNPN and CDR2 is SVGIG (reference sequence). V shed 5 bases and J shed 6 bases, with 8 bases lying between them. CDR3 region: CAWGRINSPLHF. As DNA, the CDR3 is TGTGCCTGGGGGCGGATTAATTCACCCCTCCACTTT.

The chain is built from TRBV30 and TRBJ2-5; 8 bases are a match to TRBD2. The CDR3 has 16 amino acids. The junction had 9 bases not matched to a gene; V was cut back by 0 bases and J by 3 bases. Germline CDR1 reads GTSNPN; CDR2 reads SVGIG (reference sequence). The CDR3 loop reads CAWSVRGGLAKETQYF. In DNA, the CDR3 is TGTGCCTGGAGTGTACGGGGGGGGCTAGCGAAAGAGACCCAGTACTTC.

This clone occurred a few times. The chain employs TRBV6-1 and TRBJ2-7; 11 nucleotides line up with TRBD2. The V gene's germline CDR1 is MNHNS and CDR2 SASEGT. With 0 bases clipped from V and 1 base from J, the junction kept 14 bases outside the gene matches. This CDR3 contains 20 residues. The CDR3 loop is CASSEALGMRGTSGSYEQYF. The CDR3 bases are TGTGCCAGCAGTGAAGCCTTAGGAATGAGAGGGACTAGCGGTTCCTACGAGCAGTACTTC.

The chain joins TRBV6-2 or TRBV6-3 to TRBJ1-5, with a tentative D call TRBD1 (6 bases). The CDR3 has 14 residues. Germline V lookup: CDR1 MNHEY, CDR2 SVGEGT. V was cut by 5 bases and J by 3 bases, with 11 bases left in between. The CDR3 bases are TGTGCCAGCAGTGACTGGACAGTCAATCAGCCCCAGCATTTT. Translation: CASSDWTVNQPQHF.

V and J are TRBV6-4 and TRBJ2-1, with 8 bases fitting TRBD2. V lost 7 bases and J lost 1; bases outside the gene matches: 6. The length of the CDR3 is 15 residues. Germline V gene lookup returns CDR1 MRHNA and CDR2 SNTAGT. CDR3 in amino acids: CASTNRLASYNEQFF. The CDR3 DNA reads as TGTGCCAGCACTAACCGACTAGCGTCCTACAATGAGCAGTTCTTC.

The rearrangement uses TRBV6-5 and TRBJ1-3, with D unclear. Per the germline V gene, CDR1 is MNHEY and CDR2 is SVGAGI. This CDR3 is 15 amino acids long. V was pared by 6 bases and J by 0 bases, with 12 bases between. The CDR3 here is CASSRGSDSGNTIYF. DNA of the CDR3: TGTGCCAGCAGCCGCGGGAGTGACTCTGGAAACACCATATATTTT.

V and J are TRBV6-5 and TRBJ2-2, with unresolved D. Germline lookup yields CDR1 MNHEY and CDR2 SVGAGI. Trimming stripped 4 bases from V and 2 bases from J, with 8 bases between. CDR3 length: 14 amino acids. The CDR3 is CASSSSRNTGELFF. In nucleotides, the CDR3 is TGTGCCAGCAGTTCGTCGAGAAACACCGGGGAGCTGTTTTTT.

The rearrangement uses TRBV21-1 and TRBJ1-1; the table's D call of TRBD1 was not tested on the DNA. TRBV21-1 is flagged as a pseudogene. This CDR3 region has 15 residues. CDR3 in DNA: TGTGCCAGCAGCTTGCAGGGCTCCCTAGACACTGAAGCTTTCTTT. Residues: CASSLQGSLDTEAFF.

This CDR3 reads CASSPSGATDTQYF. As DNA, the CDR3 is TGTGCCAGCAGCCCCAGCGGGGCCACAGATACGCAGTATTTT. This chain links TRBV13 with TRBJ2-3, with 7 bases identical to TRBD2. The ends lost 5 bases at V and 2 bases at J; junction bases unmatched: 4. Germline V lookup: CDR1 PRHDT, CDR2 FYEKMQ (reference sequence). This CDR3 region has 14 residues.

In DNA form, the CDR3 reads TGTGCCAGCAGATCGGACAGGGGGAGAGAAAAACTGTTTTTT. Protein: CASRSDRGREKLFF. The genes are TRBV27 and TRBJ1-4; TRBD1 matches at 10 bases. Germline CDR1 MNHEY, CDR2 SMNVEV (reference sequence). The CDR3 contains 14 residues. Trimming cost V 6 bases and J 8 bases; bases outside gene matches: 6. The full variable domain, rest sourced from reference TRBV27 and TRBJ1-4, is EAQVTQNPRYLITVTGKKLTVTCSQNMNHEYMSWYRQDPGLGLRQIYYSMNVEVTDKGDVPEGYKVSRKEKRNFPLILESPSPNQTSLYFCASRSDRGREKLFFGSGTQLSVL.

This chain connects TRBV5-4 to TRBJ2-1; 8 bases line up with TRBD1. Per the germline V gene, CDR1 is SGHNT and CDR2 is YYREEE (reference sequence). The length of the CDR3 is 14 residues. Trimming took 4 bases from V and 2 from J; bases not matched to a gene: 2. Here the CDR3 DNA reads TGTGCCAGCAGCCAGGACAGGGCCTACAATGAGCAGTTCTTC. This gives the protein CASSQDRAYNEQFF.

The chain combines TRBV11-3 with TRBJ2-5; 9 bases match TRBD2. Germline CDR1 is SGHNT and CDR2 is YENEEA. V shed 5 bases and J 5 bases; nucleotides not matched to a gene: 3. The CDR3 has 13 amino acids. This CDR3 reads CASSQRGDETQYF. Here the CDR3 DNA reads TGTGCCAGCAGCCAGCGGGGGGATGAGACCCAGTACTTC.

V gene TRBV6-1 combines with J gene TRBJ2-7; weak D call: TRBD1 (6 bases). V was pared by 1 base and J by 2 bases, with 12 bases between. Germline V lookup: CDR1 MNHNS, CDR2 SASEGT. This CDR3 spans 15 amino acids. CDR3 DNA sequence: TGTGCCAGCAGTGAAGTAGTGGACAGCCCCTACGAGCAGTACGTC. Encoded protein: CASSEVVDSPYEQYV.

This chain joins TRBV18 and TRBJ1-1; TRBD1 matches 8 bases. There are 14 residues in the CDR3. Germline loops: CDR1 KGHSH, CDR2 LQKENI. Losses at the gene ends were 2 bases for V and 4 bases for J; bases not matched to a gene: 3. The CDR3 spells CASSPDRGFTEAFF. The CDR3 DNA is TGTGCCAGCTCACCAGACAGGGGTTTCACTGAAGCTTTCTTT.

V gene TRBV4-1 combines with J gene TRBJ2-5, with 9 bases that match TRBD2. The CDR3 extends over 16 amino acids. V lost 3 bases to trimming and J lost 5 bases; unmatched junction nucleotides: 10. Germline V lookup: CDR1 MGHRA, CDR2 YSYEKL. The chain's CDR3 is CASSHVAGDLRETQYF. In DNA form, the CDR3 reads TGCGCCAGCAGCCATGTAGCGGGGGATCTCCGGGAGACCCAGTACTTC.